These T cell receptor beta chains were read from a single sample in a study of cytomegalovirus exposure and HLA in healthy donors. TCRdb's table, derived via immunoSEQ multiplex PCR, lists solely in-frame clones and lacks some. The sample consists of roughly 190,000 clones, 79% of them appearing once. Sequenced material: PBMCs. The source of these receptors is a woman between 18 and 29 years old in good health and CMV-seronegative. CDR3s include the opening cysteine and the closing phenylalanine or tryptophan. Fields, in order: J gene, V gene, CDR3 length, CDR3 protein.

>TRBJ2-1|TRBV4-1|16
CASSPTQVGSYNEQFF
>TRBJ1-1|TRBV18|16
CASSVGAGQLNTEAFF
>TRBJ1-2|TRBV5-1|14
CASQEEDRGGGYTF
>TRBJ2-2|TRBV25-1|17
CASSEWGRGSNTGELFF
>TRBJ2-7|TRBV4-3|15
CASSQVVRSGYEQYF
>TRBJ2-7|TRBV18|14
CASSPLEGLYEQYF
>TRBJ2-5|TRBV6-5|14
CASSYRTRQETQYF
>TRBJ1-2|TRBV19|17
CASNGFGDRLSLGGYTF
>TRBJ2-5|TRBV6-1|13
CASSEYGSGTQYF
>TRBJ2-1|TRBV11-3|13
CASSLDGYNEQFF
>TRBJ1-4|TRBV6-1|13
CASRDRVGEKLFF
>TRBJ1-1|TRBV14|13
CASSHELNTEAFF
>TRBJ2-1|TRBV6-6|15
CASSYEPGAYNEQFF
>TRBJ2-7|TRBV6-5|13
CASSPTGFNEQYF
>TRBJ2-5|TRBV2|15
CASTKTEGFQETQYF
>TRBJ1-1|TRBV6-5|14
CASTAGTANTEAFF
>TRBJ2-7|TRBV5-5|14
CASSLVLGSYEQYF
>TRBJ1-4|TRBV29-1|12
CSAGEGGEKLFF
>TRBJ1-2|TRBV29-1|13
CSVDPGGNYGYTF
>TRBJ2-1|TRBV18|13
CASSADTYNEQFF
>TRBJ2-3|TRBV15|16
CATSRGQGLGTDTQYF
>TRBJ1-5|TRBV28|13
CASSRGSNQPQHF
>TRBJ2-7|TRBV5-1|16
CASSSSTSGTPYEQYF
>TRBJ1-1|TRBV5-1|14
CASSLDRGRVEAFF
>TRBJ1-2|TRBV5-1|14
CASSKRTGEVGYTF
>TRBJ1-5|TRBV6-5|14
CASSSEYSNQPQHF
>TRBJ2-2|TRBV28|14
CASSYQGLLGELFF
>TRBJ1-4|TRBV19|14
CASSIQGANEKLFF
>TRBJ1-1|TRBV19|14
CASSTDRVYSEAFF
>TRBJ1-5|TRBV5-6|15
CASSLWRELNQPQHF
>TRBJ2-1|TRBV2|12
CASKDRDNEQFF
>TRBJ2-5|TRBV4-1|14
CASSPSGLWETQYF
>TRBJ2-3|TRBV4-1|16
CASSQDGSELTDTQYF
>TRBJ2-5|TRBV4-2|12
CASSQDRETQYF
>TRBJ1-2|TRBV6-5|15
CASSPLLVGGYGYTF
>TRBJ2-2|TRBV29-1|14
CSVALAGLTGELFF
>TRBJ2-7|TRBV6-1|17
CASSEGKQGGRTYEQYF
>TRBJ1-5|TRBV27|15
CASRLAGTSVWPQHF
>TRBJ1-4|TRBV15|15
CATSRGSATNEKLFF
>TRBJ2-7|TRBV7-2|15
CASSPTGVLRGEQYF
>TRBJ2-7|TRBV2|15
CASSEGGTATYEQYF
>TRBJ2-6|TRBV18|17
CASSPRDRGGGANVLTF
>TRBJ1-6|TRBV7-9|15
CASSPRQGGVSPLHF
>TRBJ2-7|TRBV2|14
CASLLAGGLYEQYF
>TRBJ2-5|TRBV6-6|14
CASRASGGQETQYF
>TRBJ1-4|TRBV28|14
CASSWDRVKEKLFF
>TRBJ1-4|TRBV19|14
CASSGYRSGEKLFF
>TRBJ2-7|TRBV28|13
CASSLLGSYEQYF
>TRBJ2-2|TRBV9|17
CASSVLTAGGNTGELFF
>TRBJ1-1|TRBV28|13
CANRARGSTEAFF
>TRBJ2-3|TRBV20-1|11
CSGLSTDTQYF
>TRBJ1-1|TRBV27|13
CASRQFANTEAFF
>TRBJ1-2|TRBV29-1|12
CSFNRGYYGYTF